The 22 T cell receptor beta chains presented below share a single source sample, sequenced in a study of early T cells in non-severe SARS-CoV-2 infection. TCRdb called the 5' RACE reads again in MiXCR, with one record for every CDR3 protein. Among about 48,000 distinct CDR3 sequences listed, around 9.1% were seen once. The sample comprised whole blood. The receptors derive from an adult who was a healthcare worker with PCR-confirmed SARS-CoV-2 infection or an uninfected control (not recorded which).

The chain links TRBV10-3 to TRBJ1-2; D is undetermined. This CDR3 has 11 amino acids. Per germline, CDR1 ENHRY and CDR2 SYGVKD. Trimming left V 8 bases short and J 7 bases short, with 11 bases between. CDR3 region: CAIYSLSGYTF. DNA of the CDR3: TGTGCCATCTACAGCCTCAGTGGCTACACCTTC.

The genes are TRBV6-5 and TRBJ2-3, with 16 bases matching TRBD2. V trimming: 5 bases; J trimming: 0 bases; junction bases outside the gene matches: 2. The CDR3 runs 17 residues. Germline CDR1 is MNHEY and CDR2 is SVGAGI. The CDR3 here is CASSRGLAGGSTDTQYF. The DNA for the CDR3 is TGTGCCAGCAGTAGGGGACTAGCGGGAGGGAGCACAGATACGCAGTATTTT.

In this sample, this clonotype turned up many times. V is TRBV12-3 or TRBV12-4 and J is TRBJ2-5, with D tentatively TRBD1 or TRBD2 (5 bases each). Trimming removed 5 bases from V and 5 bases from J, with 12 bases in between. This CDR3 has 13 residues. For the CDR3, the DNA is TGTGCCAGCAGTATAGGGACCGCGGAGACCCAGTACTTC. Translation gives CASSIGTAETQYF.

The genes are TRBV18 and TRBJ2-1; D gene ambiguous. The CDR3 runs to 15 residues. From germline, CDR1 is KGHSH and CDR2 LQKENI. Trimming stripped 1 base from V and 5 bases from J, with 12 bases between. CDR3 residues: CASSPLTLQDNEQFF. The CDR3 DNA follows: TGTGCCAGCTCACCACTCACCCTACAAGACAATGAGCAGTTCTTC. The variable domain in full, completed from reference TRBV18 and TRBJ2-1, reads NAGVMQNPRHLVRRRGQEARLRCSPMKGHSHVYWYRQLPEEGLKFMVYLQKENIIDESGMPKERFSAEFPKEGPSILRIQQVVRGDSAAYFCASSPLTLQDNEQFFGPGTRLTVL.

This clonotype has just a few counts. This chain uses TRBV18 with TRBJ2-5, with D tentatively TRBD1 or TRBD2 (6 bases each). Germline CDR1 and CDR2: KGHSH and LQKENI. CDR3 length: 14 residues. V was trimmed by 5 bases and J by 4 bases, leaving 14 bases between them. CDR3 residues: CASSTSGAGETQYF. In DNA form, the CDR3 reads TGTGCCAGCTCAACTTCGGGGGCTGGAGAGACCCAGTACTTC. The full variable domain, its missing parts supplied by reference TRBV18 and TRBJ2-5, is NAGVMQNPRHLVRRRGQEARLRCSPMKGHSHVYWYRQLPEEGLKFMVYLQKENIIDESGMPKERFSAEFPKEGPSILRIQQVVRGDSAAYFCASSTSGAGETQYFGPGTRLLVL.

The chain has TRBV29-1 and TRBJ1-1; maybe TRBD1 (5 bases). Germline CDR1 reads SQVTM; CDR2 reads ANQGSEA. The CDR3 extends over 12 amino acids. V lost 5 bases and J lost 6, with 13 bases in between. Here the CDR3 DNA reads TGCAGCGTTCCCCCCCGAGGGGCTGAAGCTTTCTTT. It translates to CSVPPRGAEAFF. The variable domain in full, with the rest retrieved from reference TRBV29-1 and TRBJ1-1, is SAVISQKPSRDICQRGTSLTIQCQVDSQVTMMFWYRQQPGQSLTLIATANQGSEATYESGFVIDKFPISRPNLTFSTLTVSNMSPEDSSIYLCSVPPRGAEAFFGQGTRLTVV.

This clonotype has ten or more counts. V usage is TRBV18 and J usage is TRBJ2-1; maybe TRBD2 (5 bases). The V gene's germline CDR1 is KGHSH and CDR2 LQKENI. CDR3 length: 13 residues. V lost 5 bases and J lost 12, with 17 bases in between. The CDR3 DNA reads as TGTGCCAGCTCAAGGCTAACTTTTGAGGGGCAGTTCTTC. It encodes CASSRLTFEGQFF.

Ten or more counts support this clonotype. This chain's CDR3 is CASSLGRSVGEQYF. The CDR3 DNA reads as TGTGCCAGCAGCCTTGGAAGGTCCGTAGGCGAGCAGTACTTC. This chain links TRBV11-3 with TRBJ2-7; D gene ambiguous. The CDR3 consists of 14 residues. V was cut by 5 bases and J by 6 bases, with 17 bases left in between. Germline lookup yields CDR1 SGHNT and CDR2 YENEEA.

This clonotype was seen a handful of times. The CDR3 bases are TGCGCCAGCAGCCACGGGACTAGCGGGAGGGTCAATGAGCAGTTCTTC. This sequence encodes CASSHGTSGRVNEQFF. The chain is built from TRBV4-1 and TRBJ2-1, with TRBD2 matching over 16 bases. J lost 6 bases, V lost 3 bases, and 2 bases had no gene match. This CDR3 spans 16 amino acids. Germline lookup yields CDR1 MGHRA and CDR2 YSYEKL.

This clonotype was detected many times. J is TRBJ1-3 and V is TRBV7-2; unclear D gene. The CDR3 contains 16 residues. Trimming cost V 4 bases and J 0 bases, with 13 bases left between them. Per germline, CDR1 SGHTA and CDR2 FQGNSA. The CDR3 reads CASSSGGVSSGNTIYF. The CDR3 bases are TGTGCCAGCAGCTCCGGTGGGGTTTCCTCTGGAAACACCATATATTTT.

The chain links TRBV7-9 to TRBJ1-1; no firm D call. The V and J ends lost 5 bases and 7 bases respectively, with 14 bases between them. Germline values: CDR1 SEHNR, CDR2 FQNEAQ (reference sequence). The CDR3 is made up of 13 amino acids. CDR3 coding DNA: TGTGCCAGCAGCCCAGCTTGGACGGATGAAGCTTTCTTT. This codes for CASSPAWTDEAFF.

This rearrangement joins TRBV28 to TRBJ2-4, with 9 bases fitting TRBD2. The length of the CDR3 is 18 residues. With 4 bases clipped from V and 0 bases from J, the junction kept 10 bases outside the gene matches. Germline V CDR1 and CDR2: MDHEN, SYDVKM. The CDR3 bases are TGTGCCAGCAGTTCACTGACTAGCGGCCTTCTAGCCAAAAACATTCAGTACTTC. Protein product: CASSSLTSGLLAKNIQYF.

This clonotype was found many times. This chain uses TRBV7-2 with TRBJ1-2; a possible D gene is TRBD1 (6 bases). This CDR3 has 15 residues. In germline, CDR1 is SGHTA, CDR2 FQGNSA. With 6 bases removed from V and 6 bases from J, the gap between germline ends came to 20 bases. The CDR3 region is CASREGNRVLDGYTF. DNA for the CDR3: TGTGCCAGCAGAGAAGGAAACAGGGTATTGGATGGCTACACCTTC.

Remarks on this clonotype: A much larger clone differs by one base, so this may be a read error. The CDR3 DNA reads as TGTGCCAGCAGTTTAAGTGGGACCTGGAAATTCTACGACCAGTACTTC. It is translated as CASSLSGTWKFYDQYF. The V call is TRBV28, the J call TRBJ2-7; D tentatively fits TRBD1 or TRBD2 (5 bases each). Per germline, CDR1 MDHEN and CDR2 SYDVKM. The CDR3 contains 16 residues.

This clonotype was seen repeatedly, ten times or more. The chain has TRBV12-3 or TRBV12-4 and TRBJ1-5; D is possibly TRBD1 (5 bases). The V end lost 7 bases, the J end lost 7 bases, and 17 bases lay between the germline ends. The CDR3 runs to 14 residues. The CDR3 bases are TGTGCCAGCACCCTAGCAGGGCCGAAACAGCCCCAGCATTTT. Encoded protein: CASTLAGPKQPQHF.

This clonotype was seen ten or more times. This chain uses TRBV27 with TRBJ1-2; maybe TRBD1 (5 bases). Germline CDR1 reads MNHEY; CDR2 reads SMNVEV (reference sequence). The CDR3 sequence is 15 residues long. The V end was cut by 6 bases, the J end by 3 bases, with 17 bases between. CDR3 bases: TGTGCCAGCAGCCTTGACCGAACAGGTTACTATGGCTACACCTTC. Protein: CASSLDRTGYYGYTF.

This clonotype was seen a handful of times. The chain employs TRBV6-2 or TRBV6-3 and TRBJ2-2, with TRBD2 as a possible D gene (6 bases). This CDR3 comprises 15 residues. From germline, CDR1 is MNHEY and CDR2 SVGEGT. Trimming pared 2 bases from V and 2 bases from J, leaving 9 bases between. CDR3 region: CASSYTGTNTGELFF. CDR3 nucleotide sequence: TGTGCCAGCAGTTACACCGGGACTAACACCGGGGAGCTGTTTTTT.

The chain joins TRBV6-2 or TRBV6-3 to TRBJ1-2; D is ambiguous. Trimming removed 6 bases from V and 5 bases from J, with 10 bases in between. This CDR3 region has 12 residues. The germline V gene encodes CDR1 MNHEY and CDR2 SVGEGT. As DNA, the CDR3 is TGTGCCAGCAGCCGGACCGGATATGGCTACACCTTC. This codes for CASSRTGYGYTF.

The sample holds a few counts of this clonotype. The chain uses TRBV25-1 and TRBJ1-1; D is unclear. The V gene's germline CDR1 is MGHDK and CDR2 SYGVNS. V gave up 4 bases and J gave up 7 bases, with 13 bases separating them. CDR3 length equals 13 residues. The CDR3 nucleotides are TGTGCCAGCAGTGGGCCCGGGTCCCTTGAAGCTTTCTTT. Its translation is CASSGPGSLEAFF.

The V and J genes are TRBV6-5 and TRBJ2-3; 10 bases map to TRBD2. Germline CDR1 and CDR2: MNHEY and SVGAGI. Trimming took 5 bases from V and 4 from J; bases not matched to a gene: 9. The CDR3 length is 16 residues. In DNA, the CDR3 is TGTGCCAGCAGTCTGGGGGCTAGCGGGAGCTCAGATACGCAGTATTTT. Translated, it gives CASSLGASGSSDTQYF.

This clonotype was counted many times. This chain links TRBV5-1 with TRBJ1-4, with D maybe TRBD1 (5 bases). V lost 0 bases, J lost 7 bases, and 13 bases lay in between. The germline CDR1 and CDR2 sequences are SGHRS and YFSETQ. The length of the CDR3 is 15 residues. CDR3 nucleotide sequence: TGCGCCAGCAGCTTGGATCCAGGGCTGGCTGAAAAACTGTTTTTT. Residues: CASSLDPGLAEKLFF.

The gene calls are TRBV9 and TRBJ2-7; 7 bases match TRBD2. The CDR3 length is 15 residues. J lost 2 bases, V lost 4 bases, and 9 bases had no gene match. CDR1 SGDLS and CDR2 YYNGEE come from the germline V gene. The CDR3 protein is CASSPRREGPYEQYF. The CDR3 coding sequence is TGTGCCAGCAGCCCTCGGAGGGAGGGCCCCTACGAGCAGTACTTC.